Listed below are T cell receptor beta chains from one sample, sequenced in a study of spatial heterogeneity in lung cancer. TCRdb called the 5' RACE reads again in MiXCR, with one record for every CDR3 protein. The table records about 16,000 distinct CDR3 sequences, under 7% of them present only once. The material was lung tumor tissue, obtained at surgery. These receptors came from a female donor with early-stage non-small cell lung cancer. CDR3s include the opening cysteine and the closing phenylalanine or tryptophan. D genes are given only for firm matches. Size is omitted from some rows. Given values are once, few, many or a class for expanded clones.

V	J	D	size	DNA	CDR3
TRBV2	TRBJ1-2	TRBD1	many	TGTGCCAGCAGAGGACGGACAGGGGGCTATGGCTACACCTTC	CASRGRTGGYGYTF
TRBV7-9	TRBJ2-3	.	many	TGTGCCAGCACCCCCCAGGGATTGAGCGGTAACTTACAGTATTTT	CASTPQGLSGNLQYF
TRBV5-4	TRBJ2-3	.	few	TGTGCCAGCAGCTTGGTTCGCGCGGGGTCAGATACGCAGTATTTT	CASSLVRAGSDTQYF
TRBV27	TRBJ1-1	TRBD1	many	TGTGCCAGCAGTCCACAGGGGGCCCGGACTGAAGCTTTCTTT	CASSPQGARTEAFF
TRBV10-2	TRBJ1-2	.	many	TGCGCCAGCAGTGAACGACAAGCTTCTTTGACTAACTATGGCTACACCTTC	CASSERQASLTNYGYTF
TRBV7-6	TRBJ2-3	.	few	TGTGCCAGCAGCCGGATGGCCGACACAGATACGCAGTATTTT	CASSRMADTDTQYF
TRBV5-4	TRBJ1-1	.	many	TGTGCCAGCAGCACGGCACAGATGAACACTGAAGCTTTCTTT	CASSTAQMNTEAFF
TRBV5-1	TRBJ2-7	.	few	TGCGCCAGCAGCCAAGGGGGAGGGGAAGTCTACGAGCAGTACTTC	CASSQGGGEVYEQYF
TRBV10-3	TRBJ2-3	TRBD1	medium-sized	TGTGCCATCAGCCCGGGACAGTCTAGCACAGATACGCAGTATTTT	CAISPGQSSTDTQYF
TRBV20-1	TRBJ2-1	TRBD2	few	TGCAGTGCTAGACACGGACTAGCGGGAGGTTACAATGAGCAGTTCTTC	CSARHGLAGGYNEQFF
TRBV7-9	TRBJ2-5	.	.	TGTGCCAGCAGCAGGGACTGGGAGACCCAGTACTTC	CASSRDWETQYF
TRBV28	TRBJ1-3	.	many	TGTGCCAGCAGTTTGGGCTCTGGAAACACCATATATTTT	CASSLGSGNTIYF
TRBV2	TRBJ2-3	TRBD2	.	TGTGCCACCAGCGGGAGTGGAGATACGCAGTATTTT	CATSGSGDTQYF
TRBV6-5	TRBJ2-2	TRBD2	many	TGTGCCAGCAGTCCGACAGCGGGAGGGGTCAGCGGGGAGCTGTTTTTT	CASSPTAGGVSGELFF
TRBV25-1	TRBJ2-7	.	many	TGTGCCAGCAGCAGGGAGAGCTCCTACGAGCAGTACTTC	CASSRESSYEQYF
TRBV2	TRBJ2-1	TRBD2	medium-sized	TGTGCCAGCATTACCACCGGGACTAGCCCGTTCTTC	CASITTGTSPFF
TRBV11-2	TRBJ1-1	.	.	TGTGCCAGCAGCTTACAACAGGGCACTGAAGCTTTATTT	CASSLQQGTEALF
TRBV12-3/TRBV12-4	TRBJ1-1	TRBD1	many	TGTGCCAGCAGTTTAAGTCTGACAGGGAATACTGAAGCTTTCTTT	CASSLSLTGNTEAFF
TRBV29-1	TRBJ2-7	TRBD1	medium-sized	TGCAGCCACTTATCCGGGACAGCCGCCTACGAGCAGTACTTC	CSHLSGTAAYEQYF
TRBV7-9	TRBJ2-7	.	few	TGTGCCAGCAGCCCATCAGGAGGCTCCTACGAGCAGTACTTC	CASSPSGGSYEQYF
TRBV3-1	TRBJ2-7	TRBD1	few	TGTGCCAGCAGCCAAGGTTACAGGGGATACGAGCAGTACTTC	CASSQGYRGYEQYF
TRBV7-8	TRBJ1-5	.	.	TGTGCCAGCAGGAAGTCTAGCAATCAGCCCCAGCATTTT	CASRKSSNQPQHF
TRBV12-3/TRBV12-4	TRBJ2-3	.	many	TGTGCCAGCAGTCGCGTCACAGATACGCAGTATTTT	CASSRVTDTQYF
TRBV11-1	TRBJ2-7	.	many	TGTGCCAGCAGCTTAGCCGGTCGGAACTCCTACGAGCAGTACTTC	CASSLAGRNSYEQYF
TRBV6-5	TRBJ2-2	TRBD2	few	TGTGCCAGCAGGTGGACTAGTCGAAACACCGGGGAGCTGTTTTTT	CASRWTSRNTGELFF
TRBV7-9	TRBJ1-4	.	many	TGTGCCAGCACCCGGCTTGCAACTAATGAAAAACTGTTTTTT	CASTRLATNEKLFF
TRBV2	TRBJ2-1	.	many	TGTGCCAGCAGTGAAGCGGCGTTCAATGAGCAGTTCTTC	CASSEAAFNEQFF
TRBV19	TRBJ2-2	.	many	TGTGCCAGTGGCGGGGCTTACACCGGGGAGCTGTTTTTT	CASGGAYTGELFF
TRBV18	TRBJ2-5	.	many	TGTGCCAGCTCACCTAGCCAGAAAGAGACCCAGTACTTC	CASSPSQKETQYF